This TCR beta chain was recorded in a study of intratumoral heterogeneity in liver cancer. Each tumour sample represents a distinct, spatially separated region of the hepatocellular carcinoma nodule. Produced via immunoSEQ multiplex PCR; TCRdb's table is partial and in-frame only. Counted here are roughly 6,200 clones, 55% to 75% occurring once; the ten biggest clones make up about 39%. Germline assignment: CDR1 GTSNPN and CDR2 SVGIG (reference sequence). V was shortened by 2 bases and J by 0 bases, with 17 bases between the two germline ends. The CDR3 covers 17 residues. The source is a woman in her sixties or seventies with hepatocellular carcinoma. The chain has TRBV30 and TRBJ1-5; D not resolved. Specimen: tumor tissue, collected before any cancer treatment. In DNA form, the CDR3 reads TGTGCCTGGAGTTCAACCCGGACCCCCCCTAGCAATCAGCCCCAGCATTTT. Translated: CAWSSTRTPPSNQPQHF.